The clone carrying this TCR beta chain was detected ten times or more. The source of the sample is a study of molecular identifiers for immune sequencing clone quantification. Each library that profiled naive CD8 cells came from approximately 20,000 to 1,000,000 sorted cells with 10%, 30% or 50% RNA. One entry per CDR3 protein, called by TCRdb with MiXCR from the PCR reads. The table includes 400,000 to 600,000 distinct CDR3 sequences, 20% to 25% detected once. Sequencing was carried out using naive CD8+ T cells from blood, with Jurkat cell RNA spiked in. Regarding subset: FACS-sorted CD8+CD4-CCR7+CD45RA+ naive T cells. The clonotype was recovered from a human donor in good health. Some libraries in this study had Jurkat cell RNA spiked in.

The CDR3 region is CASSSAGGGPYF. For the CDR3, the DNA is TGTGCCAGCAGTTCCGCCGGAGGCGGCCCCTACTTC. V is TRBV28 and J is TRBJ2-7; the D gene is possibly TRBD2 (5 bases). There are 12 residues in the CDR3. With 4 bases removed from V and 13 bases from J, the gap between germline ends came to 17 bases. CDR1 is MDHEN, CDR2 SYDVKM, per germline.